This passage covers 22 T cell receptor beta chains from one sample sequenced in a study of T cell responses to AZD1222 COVID-19 vaccine (dated by TCRdb to 2020 to 2023). The method behind the library was the immunoSEQ multiplex PCR assay. As stored in TCRdb, this immuneACCESS dataset retains in-frame rearrangements with V and J assigned. A fraction of the clones does not appear; measured against another copy, unresolved V genes explain less than half of the discrepancy, and the remainder lacks a known reason. The sample yields 55,000 to 90,000 clones; 65% to 90% were counted once. The ten biggest clones cover under 6.5% of the sample. This specimen's time point label, interpreted: baseline before first vaccination. The sample was peripheral blood, taken on day 0 of AZD1222 vaccination. The source of these receptors is an adult in good health.

The sample holds one count of this clone. J is TRBJ2-7 and V is TRBV6-5; possibly TRBD2 for D (5 bases). The CDR3 totals 14 residues. The germline gives CDR1 MNHEY, CDR2 SVGAGI. The V end lost 8 bases, the J end lost 2 bases, and 16 bases lay between the germline ends. DNA for the CDR3: TGTGCCAGCCGCCACGCGGAGGAGACCTACGAGCAGTACTTC. It codes for CASRHAEETYEQYF.

CDR3 nucleotides: TGTGCCAGCAATCAGAACACTGAAGCTTTCTTT. This gives the protein CASNQNTEAFF. This chain links TRBV28 with TRBJ1-1, with no clear D. V was pared by 7 bases and J by 1 base, with 4 bases between. The germline gives CDR1 MDHEN, CDR2 SYDVKM. There are 11 residues in the CDR3.

The chain uses TRBV5-8 and TRBJ1-2, with 7 bases lining up with TRBD1. This CDR3 is built from 14 residues. Germline CDR1 is SGHTS and CDR2 is YDEGEE. With 3 bases clipped from V and 5 bases from J, the junction kept 7 bases outside the gene matches. DNA for the CDR3: TGTGCCAGCAGCTCGGGACAGCAGGGGTATGGCTACACCTTC. Protein sequence: CASSSGQQGYGYTF.

The chain links TRBV21-1 to TRBJ2-7; TRBD1 is the table's D call, not checked against the DNA. TRBV21-1 is given as a pseudogene. CDR3 length: 14 amino acids. The CDR3 here is CATADRRIQDEQYF. As DNA, the CDR3 is TGTGCCACCGCGGACAGACGGATTCAGGACGAGCAGTACTTC.

V is TRBV28 and J is TRBJ1-5; possibly TRBD1 for D (6 bases). The CDR3 totals 11 residues. V lost 0 bases and J 16 bases, leaving 10 bases between the germline ends. Germline lookup yields CDR1 MDHEN and CDR2 SYDVKM. The CDR3 coding sequence is TGTGCCAGCAGTTTATGGGGGGGGCTCCATTTT. Protein sequence: CASSLWGGLHF.

The chain carries TRBV11-3 and TRBJ1-1; no firm D call. The CDR3 loop spans 13 amino acids. From germline, CDR1 is SGHNT and CDR2 YENEEA. Trimming shortened V by 1 base and J by 10 bases, and 13 bases separated the two germline ends. The CDR3 region is CASSLGVIDPAFF. The DNA for the CDR3 is TGTGCCAGCAGCTTAGGGGTAATAGATCCAGCTTTCTTT.

This clone was counted between two and nine times. This chain links TRBV3-1 (or the pseudogene TRBV3-2) with TRBJ2-6, with D perhaps TRBD2 (5 bases). Germline CDR1 and CDR2: LGHDT and YNNKEL (reference sequence). The CDR3 runs 17 residues. Between the trimmed V and J ends, which lost 2 bases and 1 base, there was a span of 12 bases. This CDR3 is CASSQHPPGSGANVLTF. CDR3 coding DNA: TGTGCCAGCAGCCAACACCCTCCGGGATCTGGGGCCAACGTCCTGACTTTC.

The rearrangement joins TRBV5-6 to TRBJ1-4; TRBD1 aligns across 7 bases. The V gene's germline CDR1 is SGHDT and CDR2 YYEEEE. V was pared by 4 bases and J by 8 bases, with 14 bases of the junction left unmatched. There are 16 residues in the CDR3. The CDR3 DNA is TGTGCCAGCAGCCCCAGATTAAGGGGGCTACGGGAAAAACTGTTTTTT. It yields the protein CASSPRLRGLREKLFF.

V gene TRBV6-6 combines with J gene TRBJ1-5, with D unclear. The CDR3 is made up of 14 amino acids. Germline CDR1 reads MNHNY; CDR2 reads SVGAGI (reference sequence). Between the trimmed V and J ends, which lost 4 bases and 1 base, there was a span of 8 bases. The CDR3 reads CASSSEASNQPQHF. CDR3 coding DNA: TGTGCCAGCAGTTCTGAAGCCAGCAATCAGCCCCAGCATTTT.

This chain connects TRBV9 to TRBJ2-5; perhaps D is TRBD1 or TRBD2 (5 bases each). The germline V gene encodes CDR1 SGDLS and CDR2 YYNGEE. Trimming removed 1 base from V and 3 bases from J, with 13 bases in between. The CDR3 has 15 amino acids. The CDR3 DNA reads TGTGCCAGCAGCGTACTTGGGGGTTCAGAAGAGACCCAGTACTTC. Translation gives CASSVLGGSEETQYF.

J is TRBJ1-3 and V is TRBV10-2; maybe TRBD1 (5 bases). The CDR3 loop spans 13 amino acids. The V end was cut by 8 bases, the J end by 5 bases, with 13 bases between. Germline V gives CDR1 WSHSY, CDR2 SAAADI. CDR3 DNA sequence: TGCGCCAGCTGGCCGGACACTCGAAACACCATATATTTT. Translated, it gives CASWPDTRNTIYF.

The chain joins TRBV15 to TRBJ1-2; D uncertain. The CDR3 length is 14 residues. Deletions cut 0 bases from V and 6 bases from J, with 11 bases between. Germline V gene data show CDR1 as LNHNV and CDR2 as YYDKDF (reference sequence). This CDR3 is CATSRELESDGYTF. CDR3 bases: TGTGCCACCAGCAGAGAATTGGAGTCGGATGGCTACACCTTC.

This clone was recorded a few times. Other DNA sequences in the same sample also yield this CDR3. This chain joins TRBV7-9 and TRBJ2-3; perhaps TRBD1 as D (6 bases). This CDR3 contains 16 residues. The ends were cut back, 2 bases at V and 0 bases at J, with 12 bases in the middle. The germline CDR1 and CDR2 sequences are SEHNR and FQNEAQ (reference sequence). Here the CDR3 DNA reads TGTGCCAGCAGCTTATGGGCCAGGGGTAGCACAGATACGCAGTATTTT. This translates into CASSLWARGSTDTQYF.

The rearrangement uses TRBV3-1 (or the pseudogene TRBV3-2) and TRBJ2-2; D may be TRBD1 (5 bases). The V end lost 1 base, the J end lost 4 bases, and 13 bases lay between the germline ends. The germline V gene encodes CDR1 LGHDT and CDR2 YNNKEL (reference sequence). The CDR3 is made up of 16 amino acids. CDR3 nucleotide sequence: TGTGCCAGCAGCCAAGGAAGTGGGGCAGGCACCGGGGAGCTGTTTTTT. Its translation is CASSQGSGAGTGELFF.

This chain joins TRBV5-4 and TRBJ2-3, with D maybe TRBD1 (6 bases). V lost 2 bases to trimming and J lost 0 bases, with 13 bases between them. The CDR3 is 16 amino acids. Germline loops: CDR1 SGHNT, CDR2 YYREEE (reference sequence). CDR3 in DNA: TGTGCCAGCAGCTTTGGGGACATACCCAGCACAGATACGCAGTATTTT. Translation: CASSFGDIPSTDTQYF.

The V call is TRBV5-1, the J call TRBJ1-1; 8 nucleotides agree with TRBD1. This CDR3 spans 14 amino acids. CDR1 SGHRS and CDR2 YFSETQ come from the germline V gene. J lost 7 bases, V lost 3 bases, and 8 bases had no gene match. The CDR3 sequence: CASSYGQGKNEAFF. CDR3 coding DNA: TGCGCCAGCAGCTACGGACAGGGAAAGAATGAAGCTTTCTTT.

The chain couples TRBV6-5 to TRBJ1-1, with a possible D match to TRBD1 (6 bases). Looked up from germline, CDR1 is MNHEY and CDR2 is SVGAGI. The CDR3 totals 13 residues. Between the trimmed V and J ends, which lost 6 bases and 2 bases, there was a span of 10 bases. The CDR3 sequence: CASRETGNTEAFF. The CDR3 nucleotides are TGTGCCAGCAGGGAGACAGGTAACACTGAAGCTTTCTTT.

The chain combines TRBV5-1 with TRBJ1-4; tentative D call: TRBD1 (5 bases). The CDR3 spans 16 residues. Germline lookup yields CDR1 SGHRS and CDR2 YFSETQ. The V end lost 4 bases, the J end lost 4 bases, and 17 bases lay between the germline ends. CDR3 coding DNA: TGCGCCAGCAGCAAGGAAGGGGCAGGAGGTAATGAAAAACTGTTTTTT. It codes for CASSKEGAGGNEKLFF. The whole variable domain, remainder taken from reference TRBV5-1 and TRBJ1-4, is KAGVTQTPRYLIKTRGQQVTLSCSPISGHRSVSWYQQTPGQGLQFLFEYFSETQRNKGNFPGRFSGRQFSNSRSEMNVSTLELGDSALYLCASSKEGAGGNEKLFFGSGTQLSVL.

In nucleotides, the CDR3 is TGTGCTAGTGGTTTGGAACAGGGGCGCACAGATACGCAGTATTTT. This sequence encodes CASGLEQGRTDTQYF. This sequence joins TRBV12-5 and TRBJ2-3; 7 nucleotides align to TRBD1. Trimming took 1 base from V and 1 from J; bases not matched to a gene: 2. Per the germline V gene, CDR1 is LGHNT and CDR2 is FRNRAP. CDR3 length: 15 amino acids.

This clone appeared once. The V gene is TRBV5-6, the J gene TRBJ2-1, with 8 positions matching TRBD2. The germline CDR1 and CDR2 sequences are SGHDT and YYEEEE. There are 15 residues in the CDR3. V gave up 3 bases and J gave up 5 bases; unmatched junction bases: 7. In DNA, the CDR3 is TGTGCCAGCAGCTACGTAGCGGGACCAAACAATGAGCAGTTCTTC. Its translation: CASSYVAGPNNEQFF. Looking up the rest from reference TRBV5-6 and TRBJ2-1 gives the full variable domain: DAGVTQSPTHLIKTRGQQVTLRCSPKSGHDTVSWYQQALGQGPQFIFQYYEEEERQRGNFPDRFSGHQFPNYSSELNVNALLLGDSALYLCASSYVAGPNNEQFFGPGTRLTVL.

The CDR3 DNA is TGTGCCAGCAGTACGGACAGGGGGCGTGAAAAACTGTTTTTT. Residues: CASSTDRGREKLFF. The chain combines TRBV2 with TRBJ1-4; the match to TRBD1 covers 11 bases. The trim removed 5 bases at V and 7 bases at J, leaving 3 bases unmatched. There are 14 residues in the CDR3. Germline V gene lookup returns CDR1 SNHLY and CDR2 FYNNEI.

This clone came up a few times. J is TRBJ1-1 and V is TRBV19, with D possibly TRBD1 on 5 matching bases. The length of the CDR3 is 15 residues. Trimming left V 9 bases short and J 0 bases short, with 17 bases between. Per germline, CDR1 LNHDA and CDR2 SQIVND (reference sequence). This CDR3 is CARRKGWVLNTEAFF. For the CDR3, the DNA is TGTGCCAGAAGGAAGGGGTGGGTTTTGAACACTGAAGCTTTCTTT.